These 19 T cell receptor beta chains came from one sample sequenced in a study of CD8 T cells in ankylosing spondylitis. These receptors have no identified antigens. TCRdb fed the 5' RACE reads into MiXCR, producing one record per CDR3 protein. The repertoire includes around 490,000 distinct CDR3 sequences, about 5.7% of them detected once, and around 3.4% sits in the top ten. Overall study results and limits: It appeared that ankylosing spondylitis blood was characterized by a TCR beta motif of fewer than 10 highly homologous variants.

The material sequenced was blood, either unsorted or a sorted T cell fraction (not recorded which). The receptor source for this set is a male donor with ankylosing spondylitis.

This clonotype was counted between two and nine times. The rearrangement joins TRBV2 to TRBJ2-3; D may match TRBD1 or TRBD2 (6 bases each). Germline values: CDR1 SNHLY, CDR2 FYNNEI. The CDR3 runs to 17 residues. V was clipped by 5 bases and J by 0 bases, with 18 bases between them. DNA for the CDR3: TGTGCCAGCAGTCCCATCGAGGGGGGCTCTAGCACAGATACGCAGTATTTT. It encodes CASSPIEGGSSTDTQYF. The full variable domain, rest sourced from reference TRBV2 and TRBJ2-3, is EPEVTQTPSHQVTQMGQEVILRCVPISNHLYFYWYRQILGQKVEFLVSFYNNEISEKSEIFDDQFSVERPDGSNFTLKIRSTKLEDSAMYFCASSPIEGGSSTDTQYFGPGTRLTVL.

This clonotype was recorded at least ten times. The rearrangement joins TRBV10-3 to TRBJ1-2; TRBD1 agrees at 9 bases. Germline lookup yields CDR1 ENHRY and CDR2 SYGVKD. The J segment lost 1 base and the V segment lost 2 bases, leaving 5 bases of the junction unmatched. The CDR3 sequence is 16 residues long. The CDR3 bases are TGTGCCATCAGTGAGACGCGACAGGGGGTTAACTATGGCTACACCTTC. Translation: CAISETRQGVNYGYTF.

This clonotype was seen ten or more times. V usage is TRBV4-3 and J usage is TRBJ2-3, with D tentatively TRBD1 or TRBD2 (5 bases each). The V end lost 7 bases, the J end lost 1 base, and 15 bases lay between the germline ends. Germline-derived CDR1 and CDR2 are LGHNA and YSLEER. This CDR3 has 15 amino acids. CDR3 DNA sequence: TGCGCCAGCACCCCCCGGCAGGGAGGCACAGATACGCAGTATTTT. Translating gives CASTPRQGGTDTQYF.

This clonotype was detected many times. The rearrangement joins TRBV29-1 to TRBJ1-2; D gene unclear. V lost 7 bases and J 3 bases, leaving 6 bases between the germline ends. Per germline, CDR1 SQVTM and CDR2 ANQGSEA. The CDR3 is 10 residues long. In DNA, the CDR3 is TGCAGCGCCGGGGACTATGGCTACACCTTC. Translating gives CSAGDYGYTF. Together with reference TRBV29-1 and TRBJ1-2, the CDR3 gives the full variable domain: SAVISQKPSRDICQRGTSLTIQCQVDSQVTMMFWYRQQPGQSLTLIATANQGSEATYESGFVIDKFPISRPNLTFSTLTVSNMSPEDSSIYLCSAGDYGYTFGSGTRLTVV.

Ten or more counts support this clonotype. This chain uses TRBV29-1 with TRBJ2-3; D gene ambiguous. Germline V lookup: CDR1 SQVTM, CDR2 ANQGSEA. The CDR3 is 12 amino acids. The germline V and J ends were trimmed by 4 bases and 4 bases, with 9 bases remaining between them. In DNA, the CDR3 is TGCAGCGTTGTTGAACAATCAGATACGCAGTATTTT. Translation: CSVVEQSDTQYF.

This clonotype was counted at least ten times. The DNA for the CDR3 is TGTGCCAGCAGCCAAGATCGGGACAGGGCTGCTAACTATGGCTACACCTTC. Its translation: CASSQDRDRAANYGYTF. V usage is TRBV4-2 and J usage is TRBJ1-2; 9 positions agree with TRBD1. This CDR3 is 17 amino acids long. Germline V gene sequence: CDR1 LGHNA, CDR2 YNFKEQ. Unmatched junction bases numbered 5, after V lost 0 bases and J lost 0 bases.

Here the CDR3 DNA reads TGTGCCAGCAGACTCTACCGGGACAGGGGGAACACCGGGGAGCTGTTTTTT. Translating it yields CASRLYRDRGNTGELFF. This sequence joins TRBV28 and TRBJ2-2; 10 bases align to TRBD1. The germline V gene encodes CDR1 MDHEN and CDR2 SYDVKM. V was pared by 6 bases and J by 1 base, with 8 bases of the junction left unmatched. There are 17 residues in the CDR3.

The chain employs TRBV28 and TRBJ1-5, with D uncertain. There are 17 residues in the CDR3. In germline, CDR1 is MDHEN, CDR2 SYDVKM. V was trimmed by 0 bases and J by 1 base, leaving 13 bases between them. This chain's CDR3 is CASSLWEDSPSNQPQHF. Here the CDR3 DNA reads TGTGCCAGCAGTTTATGGGAGGACTCCCCAAGCAATCAGCCCCAGCATTTT.

This clonotype was counted ten times or more. V and J are TRBV12-3 or TRBV12-4 and TRBJ2-1; D uncertain. The CDR3 is made up of 13 amino acids. V lost 4 bases, J lost 8 bases, and 12 bases lay in between. Written as DNA, the CDR3 is TGTGCCAGCAGTTGGAGTAGGTGGGATGAGCAGTTCTTC. This translates into CASSWSRWDEQFF.

This clonotype was counted a few times. The chain combines TRBV7-2 with TRBJ1-2, with a weak D call TRBD1 (5 bases). V shed 1 base and J shed 4 bases, with 10 bases lying between them. Germline-derived CDR1 and CDR2 are SGHTA and FQGNSA. CDR3 size: 14 residues. CDR3 nucleotide sequence: TGTGCCAGCAGCTTAGGGGGCAGACTCTATGGCTACACCTTC. Protein sequence: CASSLGGRLYGYTF.

The sample holds a few counts of this clonotype. The chain uses TRBV5-1 and TRBJ1-2; tentative D call: TRBD1 (5 bases). V lost 4 bases, J lost 4 bases, and 17 bases lay in between. Looked up from germline, CDR1 is SGHRS and CDR2 is YFSETQ. The CDR3 length is 15 residues. CDR3 region: CASSQGPQPSYGYTF. The CDR3, as DNA: TGCGCCAGCAGCCAGGGCCCCCAACCTAGCTATGGCTACACCTTC.

This clonotype showed up many times. The chain joins TRBV7-3 to TRBJ1-1; D might be TRBD1 (5 bases). The CDR3 has 14 residues. Germline V gene lookup returns CDR1 SGHTA and CDR2 FQGTGA. V was shortened by 2 bases and J by 3 bases, with 10 bases between the two germline ends. The DNA for the CDR3 is TGTGCCAGCAGCTTATTTGGGGGGGACACTGAAGCTTTCTTT. Encoded protein: CASSLFGGDTEAFF. The full variable domain, with the rest looked up from reference TRBV7-3 and TRBJ1-1, is GAGVSQTPSNKVTEKGKYVELRCDPISGHTALYWYRQSLGQGPEFLIYFQGTGAADDSGLPNDRFFAVRPEGSVSTLKIQRTERGDSAVYLCASSLFGGDTEAFFGQGTRLTVV.

The sample holds many counts of this clonotype. The chain has TRBV20-1 and TRBJ2-5; 8 bases are a match to TRBD1. CDR3 size: 16 residues. Germline V gives CDR1 DFQATT, CDR2 SNEGSKA (reference sequence). J gave up 0 bases and V 5 bases, and 11 bases lay outside the gene matches. CDR3 sequence (DNA): TGCAGTGCTCCCCCCGGCGGGACAGGACACCAAGAGACCCAGTACTTC. Its translation is CSAPPGGTGHQETQYF.

This clonotype appeared many times. The junction and the germline gene differ at one end; a read error may be behind it. The chain links TRBV6-5 to TRBJ1-1; D ambiguous. CDR3 size: 16 residues. Germline V gene lookup returns CDR1 MNHEY and CDR2 SVGAGI. The DNA for the CDR3 is TGTGCCAGCAGTAACTCCCCTAAGGTGGGGAACACTGAAGCTTTCTTT. Amino acids: CASSNSPKVGNTEAFF.

At least ten counts were recorded for this clonotype. This chain links TRBV4-1 with TRBJ2-1; TRBD2 agrees at 10 bases. Germline CDR1 MGHRA, CDR2 YSYEKL. V trimming: 0 bases; J trimming: 4 bases; junction bases outside the gene matches: 3. CDR3 size: 16 residues. CDR3 nucleotide sequence: TGCGCCAGCAGCCAAGACGGACTAGCGGTTTACAATGAGCAGTTCTTC. Its protein product is CASSQDGLAVYNEQFF.

A remark on this clonotype: A much larger clone lies one base from this, so it may be a read error. The CDR3 carries no conserved terminal phenylalanine or tryptophan, so it likely arises from a read error. Because the CDR3's place on the DNA is in doubt, the DNA is left out and the CDR3 is given as listed by TCRdb. This chain links TRBV6-2 or TRBV6-3 with TRBJ2-7; TRBD1 is the table's D call and was not checked against the DNA. The germline V gene encodes CDR1 MNHEY and CDR2 SVGEGT. The CDR3 is 11 residues long, ends included. This CDR3 is CASSYSGQKYL.

Ten or more counts support this clonotype. The chain is built from TRBV24-1 and TRBJ2-2; 7 bases fit TRBD1. This CDR3 spans 16 amino acids. The germline gives CDR1 KGHDR, CDR2 SFDVKD. V was clipped by 4 bases and J by 1 base; unmatched bases: 5. The CDR3 spells CATSDWGQRNTGELFF. The CDR3 DNA is TGTGCCACCAGTGACTGGGGACAGCGGAACACCGGGGAGCTGTTTTTT.

At least ten counts were recorded for this clonotype. V and J are TRBV5-1 and TRBJ2-3; 8 positions match TRBD2. Per germline, CDR1 SGHRS and CDR2 YFSETQ. Trimming took 4 bases from V and 0 from J; bases not matched to a gene: 7. This CDR3 contains 16 residues. This CDR3 is CASSPGLVVSTDTQYF. The CDR3 bases are TGCGCCAGCAGCCCGGGACTAGTGGTCAGCACAGATACGCAGTATTTT.

The chain combines TRBV10-3 with TRBJ1-1, with D unresolved. V lost 0 bases to trimming and J lost 0 bases, with 8 bases between them. There are 15 residues in the CDR3. Germline CDR1 is ENHRY and CDR2 is SYGVKD. The CDR3 DNA is TGTGCCATCAGTGAGTCTGGCGGCCTGAACACTGAAGCTTTCTTT. Its translation: CAISESGGLNTEAFF.